These 27 T cell receptor beta chains originate from one sample sequenced in a study of identical twins. TCRdb re-analysed the 5' RACE reads in MiXCR, keeping a single row per CDR3 protein. The sample records more than 400,000 distinct CDR3 sequences, roughly 15% being singletons. The same data also contributed to another study, on yellow fever vaccine responses in identical twins.

Sequencing was carried out using CD4+ T cells sorted from blood. Receptors were obtained from a woman aged 18-29 years in good health.

The gene calls are TRBV7-9 and TRBJ2-1; perhaps TRBD1 as D (5 bases). The germline V gene has CDR1 SEHNR and CDR2 FQNEAQ (reference sequence). V gave up 0 bases and J gave up 7 bases, with 10 bases separating them. The CDR3 is made up of 14 amino acids. The CDR3 loop reads CASSLAVTVNEQFF. The CDR3 region has the DNA TGTGCCAGCAGCTTAGCGGTGACAGTTAATGAGCAGTTCTTC.

This clonotype has a handful of counts. J is TRBJ1-2 and V is TRBV11-2; D is undetermined. V lost 4 bases and J lost 8, with 14 bases in between. The CDR3 runs to 13 residues. Germline V gives CDR1 SGHAT, CDR2 FQNNGV. The CDR3 spells CASSWGAVGGYTF. The CDR3 region has the DNA TGTGCCAGCAGCTGGGGAGCTGTGGGAGGCTACACCTTC.

There are a few counts of this clonotype. This rearrangement joins TRBV12-3 or TRBV12-4 to TRBJ2-1; D call uncertain. The CDR3 extends over 15 amino acids. Trimming cost V 6 bases and J 2 bases, with 14 bases left between them. CDR3 residues: CASSVSGRPYNEQFF. The CDR3 bases are TGTGCCAGCAGCGTTTCTGGACGTCCCTACAATGAGCAGTTCTTC.

This clonotype was observed a few times. V and J are TRBV7-6 and TRBJ1-4; D gene unclear. The CDR3 runs to 15 residues. Germline V gene lookup returns CDR1 SGHVS and CDR2 FNYEAQ. Trimming stripped 3 bases from V and 8 bases from J, with 16 bases between. CDR3: CASSFGQMGSEKLFF. The CDR3 nucleotides are TGTGCCAGCAGCTTCGGTCAGATGGGAAGCGAAAAACTGTTTTTT.

V usage is TRBV5-5 and J usage is TRBJ2-1; 7 positions match TRBD1. The germline V gene has CDR1 SGHKS and CDR2 YYEKEE (reference sequence). With V trimmed by 0 bases and J by 6 bases, 9 bases remained unmatched. The CDR3 has 16 amino acids. CDR3 region: CASSLATYRGPNEQFF. CDR3 DNA sequence: TGTGCCAGCAGCTTGGCCACCTACAGGGGTCCCAATGAGCAGTTCTTC.

This clonotype was recorded a few times. This chain links TRBV3-1 with TRBJ2-1; D is ambiguous. The length of the CDR3 is 14 residues. Trimming stripped 6 bases from V and 8 bases from J, with 17 bases between. Germline lookup yields CDR1 LGHDT and CDR2 YNNKEL (reference sequence). The CDR3: CASSLMTGSDEQFF. The CDR3 nucleotides read TGTGCCAGCAGTTTGATGACCGGATCCGATGAGCAGTTCTTC.

V gene TRBV11-2 combines with J gene TRBJ2-1; TRBD2 matches 12 bases. Germline V lookup: CDR1 SGHAT, CDR2 FQNNGV. The length of the CDR3 is 19 residues. The V and J ends lost 3 bases and 7 bases, in that order; junction bases with no gene match: 16. The CDR3 region is CASSFRLAGETVFSNEQFF. CDR3 nucleotides: TGTGCCAGCAGCTTTCGACTAGCGGGAGAAACTGTCTTCAGTAATGAGCAGTTCTTC. Looking up the rest from reference TRBV11-2 and TRBJ2-1 gives the full variable domain: EAGVAQSPRYKIIEKRQSVAFWCNPISGHATLYWYQQILGQGPKLLIQFQNNGVVDDSQLPKDRFSAERLKGVDSTLKIQPAKLEDSAVYLCASSFRLAGETVFSNEQFFGPGTRLTVL.

The chain employs TRBV5-1 and TRBJ2-7; 8 bases are a match to TRBD1. V was pared by 0 bases and J by 2 bases, with 10 bases of the junction left unmatched. The CDR3 totals 17 residues. Germline V gene sequence: CDR1 SGHRS, CDR2 YFSETQ. The DNA for the CDR3 is TGCGCCAGCAGCTTGGTGGGTCCAGGGACAGGCACCTACGAGCAGTACTTC. Its protein product is CASSLVGPGTGTYEQYF.

V is TRBV27 and J is TRBJ2-7, with D perhaps TRBD1 (6 bases). This CDR3 is built from 12 residues. The germline V gene encodes CDR1 MNHEY and CDR2 SMNVEV (reference sequence). The CDR3 protein is CVSRDNSYEQYV. Here the CDR3 DNA reads TGTGTCTCTCGGGACAATTCCTACGAGCAGTACGTC.

Only a few counts were recorded for this clonotype. This chain joins TRBV5-1 and TRBJ2-3; D may be TRBD2 (5 bases). This CDR3 region has 14 residues. Deletions cut 4 bases from V and 1 base from J, with 10 bases between. Germline V gene data show CDR1 as SGHRS and CDR2 as YFSETQ. The CDR3 bases are TGCGCCAGCAGCATATATAGCGGCACAGATACGCAGTATTTT. As protein: CASSIYSGTDTQYF. Variable domain in full (rest from reference TRBV5-1 and TRBJ2-3): KAGVTQTPRYLIKTRGQQVTLSCSPISGHRSVSWYQQTPGQGLQFLFEYFSETQRNKGNFPGRFSGRQFSNSRSEMNVSTLELGDSALYLCASSIYSGTDTQYFGPGTRLTVL.

V gene TRBV29-1 combines with J gene TRBJ2-7; tentative D call: TRBD2 (5 bases). The CDR3 sequence is 12 residues long. CDR1 SQVTM and CDR2 ANQGSEA come from the germline V gene. DNA of the CDR3: TGCACCGCCTCGTCGGGGAACTACGAGCAGTACGTC. It codes for CTASSGNYEQYV.

The chain carries TRBV3-1 and TRBJ1-5; possibly TRBD1 for D (5 bases). Per germline, CDR1 LGHDT and CDR2 YNNKEL (reference sequence). The CDR3 consists of 15 residues. V was shortened by 1 base and J by 7 bases, with 14 bases between the two germline ends. The CDR3 here is CASSQGDHQVQPQHF. The CDR3 nucleotides are TGTGCCAGCAGCCAAGGGGACCATCAGGTGCAGCCCCAGCATTTT.

The genes are TRBV24-1 and TRBJ2-1; D ambiguous. CDR1 and CDR2 from the germline V gene are KGHDR and SFDVKD. The CDR3 has 11 residues. The V end was cut by 6 bases, the J end by 8 bases, with 7 bases between. The CDR3, as DNA: TGTGCCACCAGTCAAGGTTATGAGCAGTTCTTC. It is translated as CATSQGYEQFF.

This rearrangement joins TRBV12-3 or TRBV12-4 to TRBJ1-3; D perhaps matches TRBD1 (5 bases). V was shortened by 6 bases and J by 0 bases, with 9 bases between the two germline ends. This CDR3 spans 14 amino acids. CDR3 sequence: CASRKGFSGNTIYF. In DNA form, the CDR3 reads TGTGCCAGCAGGAAGGGGTTCTCTGGAAACACCATATATTTT.

The chain links TRBV18 to TRBJ2-2; D not certain. There are 14 residues in the CDR3. With 3 bases removed from V and 8 bases from J, the gap between germline ends came to 13 bases. Germline V CDR1 and CDR2: KGHSH, LQKENI. CDR3 region: CASSPDLGSGELFF. Written as DNA, the CDR3 is TGTGCCAGCTCACCGGACCTGGGTTCAGGGGAGCTGTTTTTT.

The sample holds a few counts of this clonotype. The V call is TRBV12-3 or TRBV12-4, the J call TRBJ2-1; a weak D match, TRBD2 (6 bases). V was pared by 6 bases and J by 1 base, with 16 bases between. This CDR3 comprises 16 residues. DNA for the CDR3: TGTGCCAGCAGCTACCTGGGGGGTATTTCCTACAATGAGCAGTTCTTC. Amino acid sequence: CASSYLGGISYNEQFF.

This clonotype showed up just a few times. This chain joins TRBV20-1 and TRBJ2-4; no clear D gene. The germline CDR1 and CDR2 sequences are DFQATT and SNEGSKA (reference sequence). V was pared by 1 base and J by 12 bases, with 13 bases between. The CDR3 is 12 amino acids. CDR3 DNA: TGCAGTGCTAGAGCTTGGGCCAAGGATCAGTACTTC. This codes for CSARAWAKDQYF.

In this sample, this clonotype turned up a few times. The V call is TRBV7-2, the J call TRBJ2-4; D tentatively fits TRBD1 or TRBD2 (7 bases each). This CDR3 comprises 15 residues. The germline gives CDR1 SGHTA, CDR2 FQGNSA. V was clipped by 5 bases and J by 1 base, with 12 bases between them. Here the CDR3 reads CASSRQGGAKNIQYF. In DNA, the CDR3 is TGTGCCAGCAGCCGACAGGGAGGGGCCAAAAACATTCAGTACTTC.

The gene calls are TRBV12-3 or TRBV12-4 and TRBJ2-5; D is ambiguous. Trimming stripped 0 bases from V and 7 bases from J, with 15 bases between. CDR3 length: 15 amino acids. The CDR3: CASSLAVVASGTQYF. The CDR3 coding sequence is TGTGCCAGCAGTTTAGCGGTTGTTGCCTCGGGGACCCAGTACTTC.

This clonotype was seen at least ten times. The chain couples TRBV5-1 to TRBJ2-7; the D gene is possibly TRBD1 (5 bases). This CDR3 region has 15 residues. Germline loops: CDR1 SGHRS, CDR2 YFSETQ. Trimming removed 2 bases from V and 2 bases from J, with 14 bases in between. The CDR3 DNA is TGCGCCAGCAGCTTAAGTGGGGCTTCCCCCTACGAGCAGTACGTC. The encoded protein is CASSLSGASPYEQYV.

The chain has TRBV18 and TRBJ2-1; weak D call: TRBD1 (6 bases). V lost 0 bases and J lost 4, with 13 bases in between. The CDR3 runs 16 residues. CDR1 is KGHSH, CDR2 LQKENI, per germline. The CDR3 sequence: CASSPPITGIYNEQFF. CDR3 coding DNA: TGTGCCAGCTCACCACCGATTACAGGGATATACAATGAGCAGTTCTTC. Filled out from reference TRBV18 and TRBJ2-1, the complete variable domain reads NAGVMQNPRHLVRRRGQEARLRCSPMKGHSHVYWYRQLPEEGLKFMVYLQKENIIDESGMPKERFSAEFPKEGPSILRIQQVVRGDSAAYFCASSPPITGIYNEQFFGPGTRLTVL.

This clonotype has more than one count but fewer than ten. The chain combines TRBV6-5 with TRBJ1-6, with unresolved D. The CDR3 loop spans 15 amino acids. Germline V gene sequence: CDR1 MNHEY, CDR2 SVGAGI. The V and J ends lost 0 bases and 5 bases respectively, with 8 bases between them. The CDR3 region is CASSYSGQDNSPLHF. In nucleotides, the CDR3 is TGTGCCAGCAGTTACTCTGGGCAGGATAATTCACCCCTCCACTTT.

The chain links TRBV3-1 to TRBJ2-2; D is perhaps TRBD1 (6 bases). This CDR3 contains 14 residues. Trimming removed 6 bases from V and 4 bases from J, with 12 bases in between. Germline CDR1 LGHDT, CDR2 YNNKEL (reference sequence). The CDR3 coding sequence is TGTGCCAGCAGGTACAGGGTCGGCACCGGGGAGCTGTTTTTT. It yields the protein CASRYRVGTGELFF.

This clonotype was counted only a few times. The chain combines TRBV5-1 with TRBJ2-1, with 7 bases lining up with TRBD1. CDR1 and CDR2 (germline): SGHRS, YFSETQ. This CDR3 has 16 residues. Trimming removed 4 bases from V and 8 bases from J; junction bases left unmatched: 15. CDR3 DNA: TGCGCCAGCAGCCACGCCTTAGGGGGCCCGGAATATGAGCAGTTCTTC. Protein sequence: CASSHALGGPEYEQFF. Based on the CDR3 plus reference TRBV5-1 and TRBJ2-1, the full variable domain is KAGVTQTPRYLIKTRGQQVTLSCSPISGHRSVSWYQQTPGQGLQFLFEYFSETQRNKGNFPGRFSGRQFSNSRSEMNVSTLELGDSALYLCASSHALGGPEYEQFFGPGTRLTVL.

This clonotype was observed a handful of times. The chain links TRBV7-8 to TRBJ2-7; 12 positions agree with TRBD2. Unmatched junction bases numbered 7, after V lost 1 base and J lost 3 bases. The germline gives CDR1 SGHVS, CDR2 FQNEAQ. The CDR3 spans 17 residues. The DNA for the CDR3 is TGTGCCAGCAGCTTAGTAGGGGCTAGCGGGGGGGTCTACGAGCAGTACGTC. This gives the protein CASSLVGASGGVYEQYV.

This clonotype showed up just a few times. The genes are TRBV28 and TRBJ2-7; 13 bases are a match to TRBD2. Looked up from germline, CDR1 is MDHEN and CDR2 is SYDVKM. The CDR3 extends over 15 amino acids. Trimming at V came to 6 bases and at J to 2 bases, leaving 4 bases not matched to a gene. The CDR3 region has the DNA TGTGCCAGCAGCTCCGGGACTAGCGGGGCCTACGAGCAGTACGTC. This codes for CASSSGTSGAYEQYV.

V and J are TRBV5-6 and TRBJ2-5; the D gene is possibly TRBD1 (6 bases). The CDR3 covers 13 residues. With 4 bases removed from V and 3 bases from J, the gap between germline ends came to 10 bases. Germline values: CDR1 SGHDT, CDR2 YYEEEE. CDR3 loop: CASSRDTKETQYF. CDR3 DNA: TGTGCCAGCAGCAGGGACACGAAAGAGACCCAGTACTTC.